This record concerns one T cell receptor (beta chain) sequence. There is no known antigen for this receptor. Base qualities are not provided; no much larger clone lies one nucleotide away. The cohort was made up of several hundred healthy bone marrow donors. At the time of sampling, all cohort members were nominally healthy, though unrecorded immune exposures were likely present. The donor was CMV seropositive and belonged to the group of 270 or so seropositive cohort members. Every donor gave a peripheral blood sample, and the peripheral blood mononuclear cells from that sample were used for TCR beta sequencing. The Qiagen DNeasy Blood Extraction Kit was used to extract genomic DNA from the blood cell samples. Libraries were constructed by the immunoSEQ multiplex PCR assay. The multiplex PCR relied on a mix of 60 forward primers for TCR Vbeta segments and 13 reverse primers for TCR Jbeta segments. Amplification of the CDR3 region of rearranged TCR beta genes was performed with a multiplex PCR assay on genomic DNA. On the Illumina HiSeq System, the amplified TCR beta libraries were sequenced as 87-base-pair reads. The authors' pipeline ran thus. A later analysis tallied around 82 million unique TCR beta chains across the 666 repertoires, and about 12 million of those chains were shared by two or more donors. To remove PCR and sequencing errors, raw reads were error-corrected and collapsed into unique sequences using a nearest-neighbor algorithm that merged closely related sequences. To assign V, D and J gene segments, CDR3 sequences were aligned to IMGT reference sequences. For a sequence to be retained, at least a six-nucleotide match to both a V gene segment and a J gene segment was required. A rearrangement was called productive if the CDR3 had no stop codons and remained in frame with V and J, and every other rearrangement was called non-productive. CDR3 was defined by IMGT convention, running from the second conserved V-encoded cysteine to the conserved J-encoded phenylalanine. In an earlier analysis of 587 of the donors, sequences lacking an unambiguous match to a single V gene segment were excluded. An earlier analysis of fewer than 650 of the donors classified V segments as functional when productive rearrangements were above 56.7% and as segregating when the standard deviation between donors was above 5%. To diagnose cytomegalovirus status from the catalog of TCR beta chain sequences, a statistical classification framework was built. A later analysis assigned V and J genes by comparing TCR nucleotide sequences with IMGT/GENE-DB human TR gene sequences. In a later analysis, CDR3 sequences and most-parsimonious VDJ recombination scenarios were assigned using the TCRdist pipeline. In a later analysis, every TCR beta chain was defined by the combination of its CDR3 amino acid sequence and its V-gene family, and reads without a unique V-gene family were dropped. A later analysis removed several hundred highly shared, low-generation-probability nucleotide sequences to deal with suspected cross-contamination and a sequencing artifact. In a later analysis, a clonal expansion index for each public chain was calculated from normalized within-repertoire ranks of inferred template counts. In a later analysis, generation probabilities were computed with a VDJ recombination model fitted to out-of-frame rearrangements, and the resulting probabilities were checked against IGoR. In a later analysis, TCR-TCR, TCR-HLA and TCR-CMV co-occurrence was scored with hypergeometric tests, and a repertoire-size bias correction was applied to TCR pairs. In a later analysis, false discovery rates were estimated by permuting HLA or CMV assignments 20 times. In a later analysis, co-occurring TCRs were grouped using DBSCAN, and TCRdist sequence similarity was added for clustering within HLA-allele-positive subsets. Repertoires with fewer than 30,000 or more than 120,000 public chains, plus five repertoires with anomalous nucleotide sharing, were excluded from co-occurrence clustering. The source is immuneACCESS, and TCRdb retained only in-frame sequences with V and J called. Part of the clones is not carried over; for the studies checked, unresolved V genes explain less than half of this, and the remainder is unexplained. For V, J and clone size, that table is used; D and trimming come from the DNA. This sample holds some 130,000 clones; roughly two thirds were observed only once. The ten largest clones capture 1.6% of the sample.

Trimming takes 4 bases off V and 7 bases off J; junction bases not matched to a gene: 7. The CDR1 and CDR2 encoded by the germline V gene are SGDLS and YYNGEE. Reading from cysteine to phenylalanine, the CDR3 counts 14 amino acids. The DNA shown is the 42-base CDR3, in frame from base 1. These data belong to a study of cytomegalovirus exposure and HLA in healthy donors (TCRdb year 2017). Study-level background: According to an earlier analysis of a few hundred of the donors, about 180 million T cells yielded 90 million to 140 million unique TCR beta sequences and 276 Gb of sequence data. Besides the first cohort of 666 subjects, a separate validation cohort made up of 90 to 150 different subjects was used. An earlier analysis of 450 to 750 of the donors used high-throughput TCR beta sequencing to judge whether each TCR beta V gene segment behaved as functional or pseudogenic. Among 350 to 400 genotyped donors of the cohort, an average of approximately 230,000 unique TCR beta nucleotide sequences were sequenced per donor, roughly 20% of them non-productive. Using immunosequencing, the study profiled T cell repertoires from about 650 subjects and related those repertoires to cytomegalovirus serostatus. Both class I and class II loci were covered by HLA typing, at four-digit resolution. Approximately 310 gigabases of sequencing data and approximately 85 million unique TCR sequences were included in an early release covering over 600 HLA-typed donors. A later genetic analysis took genome-wide SNP genotypes for about 55% of the 666 donors and used that subset as a discovery cohort. Typing coverage varied by locus: 629-630 donors for A, B, C, DRB1 and DQB1; roughly 520 for DQA1; more than 600 for DPA1; approximately 490 for DPB1. A later analysis re-analyzed previously published TCR beta repertoires from several hundred donors and added high-resolution HLA genotyping to study TCR occurrence patterns. The study aimed to test whether signatures of past pathogen exposure could be identified by cataloging public T cell receptors. Donor age, sex, ethnicity and CMV serostatus were compiled together with the repertoire data. High-throughput TCR immunosequencing, statistical association of individual TCRs with disease status, and machine learning were combined to predict cytomegalovirus infection status. Every discovery cohort repertoire had been produced on one sequencing platform. Among the approximately 420 genotyped donors, under 90% belonged to the genetic ancestry cluster associated with self-reported Caucasian donors. Four or five DR-DQ haplotypes were handled as single units for association and clustering because linkage in the cohort was strong. Rather than using new phenotypic data, the later analysis identified candidate immune exposures from TCR beta sequences and from how often those sequences occurred across donors.

Study-wide findings and limitations: A further reported finding was that TCR beta sequences accurately predicted the HLA-A and HLA-B alleles for most subjects in the first cohort. A few of the identified cytomegalovirus-associated TCR beta chains were confirmed in vitro to be specific for cytomegalovirus antigens. Several of the top co-occurrence clusters appeared to be linked to parvovirus B19, influenza, CMV and Epstein-Barr virus, according to a later analysis. A later genetic analysis reported fewer N-insertions in productive TCRs among donors in an Asian-associated ancestry cluster than the 666-donor mean. The study listed 150 to 200 TCR beta chains as associated with cytomegalovirus. An earlier analysis of some 560 of the donors showed that most TCR beta V segments appeared in productive rearrangements either about 90% or about 30% of the time, which broadly matched IMGT annotations. The classifier was reported to diagnose cytomegalovirus status with high specificity and sensitivity in both the original and validation cohorts. Correlated functional status among segregating V segments might reflect linkage disequilibrium, but an unknown experimental factor could not be ruled out. Because some donors lacked HLA typing at each locus, the association tests relied only on the typed subset. According to a later analysis, most CMV-associated TCR beta chains appeared to be HLA-restricted, and the HLA associations seemed to be driven largely by CMV exposure. It was suggested by the authors that the approach could potentially be generalized to other disease states and immunological phenotypes. The sequencing pipeline was judged likely to have produced a cluster of highly shared sequence variants as a technical artifact. Compared with equally common non-associated chains, HLA-associated TCR beta chains in a later analysis were more clonally expanded and had lower generation probabilities. This cohort had only TCR beta chains sequenced, and the lack of alpha or paired-chain data limited which features could be detected. Immune exposure information for the cohort was limited to CMV serostatus. When HLA alleles, especially DR and DQ, strongly co-occurred, TCR associations were difficult to assign to individual alleles. At a false discovery rate of 0.05, a later analysis linked approximately 18,000 TCR beta sequences to specific HLA alleles. The 87-base-pair reads could not distinguish some IMGT-functional V segments, including TRBV6-2 and TRBV6-3, so those segments were excluded. In a later genetic analysis, a missense DCLRE1C variant was associated with V-gene and J-gene trimming of TCR beta chains, and the association was replicated in an independent cohort. Most TCR sequences were observed very rarely across donors, whereas some public TCRs were present in many individuals. Roughly uniform sequencing depth across donors was assumed in presence/absence analyses, although this assumption may not hold. Because counts were too low, seventeen rarely observed V segments, including chromosome 9 orphons, were left out of the earlier analysis of approximately 500 of the donors. A later analysis found that TCR association rates varied across HLA loci, with DRB1 alleles showing the most associated TCRs and HLA-C alleles the fewest.

This receptor was identified in a man aged 25 to 40 in good health and CMV-seropositive. The sequence joins TRBV9 to TRBJ1-4, and 7 junctional nucleotides match TRBD1. The specimen sequenced was PBMCs. CDR3 reads: CASSQQGYSEKLFF. The nucleotide sequence is given as TGTGCCAGCAGCCAACAGGGGTACAGTGAAAAACTGTTTTTT.